A single sample gave rise to the 3 T cell receptor beta chains below, sequenced in a study of early T cells in non-severe SARS-CoV-2 infection. TCRdb re-called the 5' RACE reads with MiXCR, one entry per CDR3 protein. Of around 64,000 distinct CDR3 sequences listed, over 9.5% are singletons. The material sequenced was whole blood. The receptors derive from an adult who was a healthcare worker with PCR-confirmed SARS-CoV-2 infection or an uninfected control (not recorded which).

A note on this clonotype: A much larger clone differs by one base, so this may be a read error. This rearrangement joins TRBV7-3 to TRBJ2-3; a weak D match, TRBD1 (6 bases). The CDR3 loop spans 14 amino acids. The germline V gene encodes CDR1 SGHTA and CDR2 FQGTGA. The CDR3 sequence: CASSPFGGTDSQYF. As DNA, the CDR3 is TGTGCCAGCAGCCCCTTTGGGGGCACAGATTCGCAGTATTTT.

J is TRBJ1-1 and V is TRBV3-1; TRBD1 aligns across 9 bases. Germline V gene lookup returns CDR1 LGHDT and CDR2 YNNKEL (reference sequence). The ends lost 4 bases at V and 7 bases at J; junction bases unmatched: 10. This CDR3 is 15 amino acids long. The CDR3 reads CASSRGTGGRNEAFF. CDR3 DNA sequence: TGTGCCAGCAGCCGAGGAACAGGGGGCAGAAATGAAGCTTTCTTT.

On this clonotype: Given a much more abundant clone one base away, this may be a read error. The chain couples TRBV2 to TRBJ2-7, with 7 bases aligning to TRBD1. Germline CDR1 is SNHLY and CDR2 is FYNNEI. CDR3 length: 13 residues. CDR3 bases: TGTGCCAGCAGTACGGACAGGCTTTACGTGCAGTACTTC. As protein: CASSTDRLYVQYF.